The 18 T cell receptor beta chains presented below share a single source sample, sequenced in a study of shared clonotypes between healthy human individuals. Only in-frame clones appear in the TCRdb table, and some are missing; sequencing was by immunoSEQ multiplex PCR. The table shows approximately 1,000,000 clones, with around 82% occurring only once. The material sequenced was memory CD4+ T cells from PBMCs. Subset described: CD45RA-negative fraction. The receptors stem from a man in his late teens or twenties in good health. Some clones in this sample may be carry-over from other donors' samples.

As to this clone: Additional DNA sequences in this sample encode the identical CDR3. The V gene is TRBV9, the J gene TRBJ2-1; 8 bases agree with TRBD2. CDR1 is SGDLS, CDR2 YYNGEE, per germline. The CDR3 loop spans 15 amino acids. V dropped 0 bases and J dropped 7; count of bases not matched to a gene: 6. The CDR3 nucleotides read TGTGCCAGCAGCGTAGAAGGGACTAGAGGGAATGAGCAGTTCTTC. The encoded protein is CASSVEGTRGNEQFF.

The gene calls are TRBV7-2 and TRBJ2-1, with D possibly being TRBD2 (5 bases). V lost 6 bases to trimming and J lost 6 bases, with 18 bases between them. Germline CDR1 SGHTA, CDR2 FQGNSA. CDR3 size: 15 residues. The CDR3 bases are TGTGCCAGCAGAGGCCGAGGGTTCGGGGTCAATGAGCAGTTCTTC. It codes for CASRGRGFGVNEQFF.

Only a few counts were recorded for this clone. This chain links TRBV10-3 with TRBJ2-1; unclear D gene. V lost 0 bases and J 0 bases, leaving 9 bases between the germline ends. Germline V lookup: CDR1 ENHRY, CDR2 SYGVKD. The CDR3 length is 16 residues. CDR3 nucleotides: TGTGCCATCAGTGAGTCTCTGTGGAGCTCCTACAATGAGCAGTTCTTC. Translating gives CAISESLWSSYNEQFF.

The chain combines TRBV11-2 with TRBJ2-7; the D gene is possibly TRBD2 (6 bases). V shed 1 base and J shed 8 bases, with 12 bases lying between them. The CDR3 loop spans 13 amino acids. Germline CDR1 reads SGHAT; CDR2 reads FQNNGV. CDR3 loop: CASSLGRELQQYF. The CDR3 nucleotides read TGTGCCAGCAGCTTAGGTCGGGAGCTCCAGCAGTACTTC.

The gene calls are TRBV27 and TRBJ2-7; 12 bases line up with TRBD2. CDR1 is MNHEY, CDR2 SMNVEV, per germline (reference sequence). This CDR3 is built from 15 residues. Germline trimming cut 6 bases from V and 5 bases from J; bases unmatched to any gene: 8. The chain's CDR3 is CASRDRLAGDHEQYF. DNA for the CDR3: TGTGCCAGCAGGGATAGACTAGCGGGAGACCACGAGCAGTACTTC.

This chain uses TRBV18 with TRBJ1-2, with D perhaps TRBD1 (5 bases). The V and J ends lost 1 base and 8 bases respectively, with 20 bases between them. This CDR3 is built from 16 residues. Germline CDR1 reads KGHSH; CDR2 reads LQKENI. The CDR3 reads CASSPQNAQGPRGYTF. In DNA form, the CDR3 reads TGTGCCAGCTCACCACAAAATGCCCAGGGTCCTCGCGGCTACACCTTC. The complete variable domain, with remaining parts taken from reference TRBV18 and TRBJ1-2, reads NAGVMQNPRHLVRRRGQEARLRCSPMKGHSHVYWYRQLPEEGLKFMVYLQKENIIDESGMPKERFSAEFPKEGPSILRIQQVVRGDSAAYFCASSPQNAQGPRGYTFGSGTRLTVV.

As regards this clone: This same CDR3 is encoded by further DNA sequences in the sample. The CDR3 bases are TGTGCCAGCAGTTTAGGGACAGGTTACGAGCAGTACTTC. Protein product: CASSLGTGYEQYF. The chain joins TRBV28 to TRBJ2-7; 8 bases line up with TRBD1. V was clipped by 2 bases and J by 4 bases; unmatched bases: 1. CDR1 and CDR2 (germline): MDHEN, SYDVKM. CDR3 length: 13 residues.

About this clone: With only one base between it and a far larger clone, this is likely a read error. Other DNA sequences within the sample encode an identical CDR3. The chain employs TRBV15 and TRBJ2-1, with a weak D call TRBD1 (6 bases). The CDR3 is made up of 15 amino acids. CDR1 and CDR2 from the germline V gene are LNHNV and YYDKDF (reference sequence). In DNA form, the CDR3 reads TGCGCCACCAGCAGAGATTGGCAGGGGAACAATGAGCAGTTCTTC. Residues: CATSRDWQGNNEQFF.

A word on this clone: The sample carries other DNA sequences with the same CDR3. Here the CDR3 DNA reads TGTGCCAGCAGCCCGGGACAGGGAGAGACCCAGTACTTC. Its translation is CASSPGQGETQYF. The V gene is TRBV7-9, the J gene TRBJ2-5, with 9 nucleotides matching TRBD1. The V segment lost 5 bases and the J segment 4 bases; nucleotides outside the gene matches: 2. The CDR3 has 13 amino acids. Germline V gene data show CDR1 as SEHNR and CDR2 as FQNEAQ (reference sequence).

In regard to this clone: A clone one base away is much larger, so this may be a read error. V gene TRBV7-2 combines with J gene TRBJ2-1, with D perhaps matching TRBD2 (5 bases). Germline CDR1 SGHTA, CDR2 FQGNSA. The CDR3 sequence is 14 residues long. For the CDR3, the DNA is TGTGCCAGCAGCCCTTACCGGGGAAACAATGGGCAGTTCTTC. The encoded protein is CASSPYRGNNGQFF.

The rearrangement links TRBV27 to TRBJ2-3; 9 bases fit TRBD2. CDR1 is MNHEY and CDR2 is SMNVEV in the germline V gene (reference sequence). This CDR3 contains 16 residues. V lost 1 base to trimming and J lost 2 bases; unmatched junction nucleotides: 4. As DNA, the CDR3 is TGTGCCAGCAGTTTATGGGCTAGCGGGATCACAGATACGCAGTATTTT. Translation gives CASSLWASGITDTQYF.

Remarks on this clone: A read error is possible here, since a much larger clone lies one base away. The chain links TRBV30 to TRBJ1-2, with 7 bases that match TRBD1. CDR1 is GTSNPN, CDR2 SVGIG, per germline (reference sequence). There are 16 residues in the CDR3. CDR3 region: CALSVNPQGTHYGYTF. As DNA, the CDR3 is TGTGCCTTGAGTGTCAACCCACAGGGGACTCACTATGGCTACACCTTC.

The chain joins TRBV7-2 to TRBJ1-5; D is unclear. V gave up 4 bases and J gave up 2 bases, with 3 bases separating them. This CDR3 spans 12 amino acids. Germline CDR1 and CDR2: SGHTA and FQGNSA. The CDR3 is CASSSRNQPQHF. Here the CDR3 DNA reads TGTGCCAGCAGCTCACGCAATCAGCCCCAGCATTTT.

The CDR3 coding sequence is TGTGCCAGCACCGAAGCGGGAGCCGTCGTCGAGCAGTACTTC. Its translation: CASTEAGAVVEQYF. V and J are TRBV28 and TRBJ2-7; TRBD2 matches at 8 bases. V shed 7 bases and J 6 bases; nucleotides not matched to a gene: 11. This CDR3 has 14 amino acids. Germline CDR1 MDHEN, CDR2 SYDVKM.

The chain is built from TRBV30 and TRBJ2-1; a possible D gene is TRBD1 (6 bases). V was cut by 1 base and J by 2 bases, with 6 bases left in between. The CDR3 has 13 amino acids. Germline assignment: CDR1 GTSNPN and CDR2 SVGIG (reference sequence). CDR3 sequence (DNA): TGTGCCTGGAGTGGGGACACCTACAATGAGCAGTTCTTC. Translation gives CAWSGDTYNEQFF. The variable domain in full, completed from reference TRBV30 and TRBJ2-1, reads SQTIHQWPATLVQPVGSPLSLECTVEGTSNPNLYWYRQAAGRGLQLLFYSVGIGQISSEVPQNLSASRPQDRQFILSSKKLLLSDSGFYLCAWSGDTYNEQFFGPGTRLTVL.

To note about this clone: Within the sample, other DNA sequences also encode this same CDR3. This chain links TRBV5-1 with TRBJ1-2; D unresolved. The CDR3 extends over 12 amino acids. V lost 0 bases and J 5 bases, leaving 5 bases between the germline ends. The V gene's germline CDR1 is SGHRS and CDR2 YFSETQ. The CDR3 reads CASSLAGYGYTF. DNA of the CDR3: TGCGCCAGCAGCTTGGCTGGGTATGGCTACACCTTC.

V gene TRBV11-2 combines with J gene TRBJ2-3; possibly TRBD1 or TRBD2 for D (5 bases each). Germline V CDR1 and CDR2: SGHAT, FQNNGV. CDR3 size: 16 residues. V shed 0 bases and J shed 4 bases, with 14 bases lying between them. CDR3 coding DNA: TGTGCCAGCAGCTTAGAGGGGACGGGATCCTCAGATACGCAGTATTTT. This sequence encodes CASSLEGTGSSDTQYF.

The chain has TRBV4-2 and TRBJ1-1, with D tentatively TRBD1 (6 bases). CDR1 and CDR2 (germline): LGHNA, YNFKEQ. V lost 3 bases to trimming and J lost 3 bases, with 14 bases between them. The CDR3 consists of 15 residues. This CDR3 reads CASSHPRGRHTEAFF. CDR3 coding DNA: TGTGCCAGCAGCCACCCCAGGGGACGGCACACTGAAGCTTTCTTT.